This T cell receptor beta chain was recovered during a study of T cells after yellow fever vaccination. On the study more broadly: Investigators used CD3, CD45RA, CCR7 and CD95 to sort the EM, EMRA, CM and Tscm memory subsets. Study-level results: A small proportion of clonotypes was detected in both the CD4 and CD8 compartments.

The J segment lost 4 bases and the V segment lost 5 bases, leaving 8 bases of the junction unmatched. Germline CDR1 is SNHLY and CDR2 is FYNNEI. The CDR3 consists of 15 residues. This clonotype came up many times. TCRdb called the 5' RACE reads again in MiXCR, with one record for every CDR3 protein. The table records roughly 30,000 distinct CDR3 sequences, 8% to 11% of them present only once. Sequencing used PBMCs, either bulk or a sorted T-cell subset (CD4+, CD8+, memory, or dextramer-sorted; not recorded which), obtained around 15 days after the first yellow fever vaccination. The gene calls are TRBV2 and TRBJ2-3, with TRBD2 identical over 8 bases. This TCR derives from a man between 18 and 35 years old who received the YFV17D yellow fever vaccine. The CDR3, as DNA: TGTGCCAGCAGTCCCGGGACTAGGTCATCAGATACGCAGTATTTT. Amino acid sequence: CASSPGTRSSDTQYF.